This entry is about one TCR beta chain. The target antigen is unknown. The PCR was carried out with 60 Vbeta primers and 13 Jbeta primers. The method was immunoSEQ multiplex PCR; TCRdb's version includes in-frame clones alone and lacks a portion of them. The table includes about 280,000 clones, about 90% detected once. This specimen comes from a study of cytomegalovirus exposure and HLA in healthy donors. Overall study findings and caveats: Listed as cytomegalovirus-associated were roughly 180 TCR beta chains.

This CDR3 region has 15 residues. Germline CDR1 is ENHRY and CDR2 is SYGVKD. V lost 4 bases and J lost 5; bases outside the gene matches: 9. V and J are TRBV10-3 and TRBJ2-5; 8 bases align to TRBD1. Sequencing was carried out using PBMCs. The receptor's source is a woman in her late teens or twenties in good health and CMV-seronegative. The CDR3 region is CAISGTGGKLETQYF. As DNA, the CDR3 is TGTGCCATCAGTGGTACAGGGGGAAAATTGGAGACCCAGTACTTC.